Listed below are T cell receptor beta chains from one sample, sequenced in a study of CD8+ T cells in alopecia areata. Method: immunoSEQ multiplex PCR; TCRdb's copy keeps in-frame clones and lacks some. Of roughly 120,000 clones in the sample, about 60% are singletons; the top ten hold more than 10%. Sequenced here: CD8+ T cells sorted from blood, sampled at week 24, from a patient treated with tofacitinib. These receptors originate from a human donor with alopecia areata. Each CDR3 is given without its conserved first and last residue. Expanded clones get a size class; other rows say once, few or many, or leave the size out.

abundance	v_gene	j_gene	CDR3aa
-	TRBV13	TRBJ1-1	ASSLVNTEAF
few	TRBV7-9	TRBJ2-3	ASSRGQESTDTQY
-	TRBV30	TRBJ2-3	AGATGITDTQY
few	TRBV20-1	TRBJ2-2	SARDRGELF
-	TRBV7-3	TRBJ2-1	ASSPGEAGTLRGYNEQF
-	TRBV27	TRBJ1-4	ASSTTGVKLF
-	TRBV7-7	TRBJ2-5	ASSPNPGPGETQY
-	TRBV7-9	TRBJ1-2	ASSSGGQDYGYT
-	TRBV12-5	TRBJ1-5	ASGRQINQPQH
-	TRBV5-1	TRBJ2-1	ASSSGSYNEQF
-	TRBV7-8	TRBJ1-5	ASSLVFNRDQPQH
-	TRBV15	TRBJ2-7	ATSRTGGRNNYEQY
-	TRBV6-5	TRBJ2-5	ASRYLRTDQETQY
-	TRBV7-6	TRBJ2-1	ASSLLGGQEQF
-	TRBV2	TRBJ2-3	ASSDPGLAGSDTQY
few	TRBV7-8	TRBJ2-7	ASSLAMASGDRYEQY
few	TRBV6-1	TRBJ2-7	ASSEAPRDSPYEQY
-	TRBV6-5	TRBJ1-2	ASRETGFEDGYT
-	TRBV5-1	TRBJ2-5	ASGNRDSPQETQY
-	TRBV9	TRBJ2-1	ASSVGRLAGLQF
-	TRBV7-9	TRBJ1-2	ASSDGTGGYGYT
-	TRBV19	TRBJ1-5	ASGIMGNQPQH
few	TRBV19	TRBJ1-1	ASSFRERLEMDTEAF
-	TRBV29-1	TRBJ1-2	SVESPKVVEYGYT
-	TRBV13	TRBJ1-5	ASSFGQGANQPQH
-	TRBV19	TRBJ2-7	ASSMDLGPNSYEQY
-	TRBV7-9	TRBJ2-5	ASSLGPDPQETQY
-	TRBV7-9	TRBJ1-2	ASSPPNGGEWGYT
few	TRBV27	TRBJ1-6	ASSPTGAYSPLH
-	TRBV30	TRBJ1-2	AWSVIGPDYGYT
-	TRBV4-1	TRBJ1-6	ASSPARGGSPLH
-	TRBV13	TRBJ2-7	ASSAVLAGTYEQY
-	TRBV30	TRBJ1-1	AWSVTDTEAF
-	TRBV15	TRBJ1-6	ATSPGRVSSYNSPLH
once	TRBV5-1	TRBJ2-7	ASSLGAGAYEQY
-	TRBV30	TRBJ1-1	AWNPDMNTEAF
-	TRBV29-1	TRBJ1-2	SAKAYTGGEDYGYT
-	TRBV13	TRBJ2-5	ASSLGVGTGRETQY
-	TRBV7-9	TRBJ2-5	ASSGGKETQY
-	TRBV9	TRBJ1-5	ASSDGTGGWPQH
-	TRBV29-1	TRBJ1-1	SVGIPLNTEAF
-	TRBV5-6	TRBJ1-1	ASSDPAGTGNTEAF
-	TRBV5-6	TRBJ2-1	ASSGDPSSYNEQF
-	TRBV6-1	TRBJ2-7	ASSRGFEQY
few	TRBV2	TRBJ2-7	ASSDEAGTTYEQY
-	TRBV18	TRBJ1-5	ASSPSPGQGWGQPQH
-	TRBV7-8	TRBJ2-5	ASSQRARSSVPRETQY
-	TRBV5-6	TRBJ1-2	ASSSPAGYT
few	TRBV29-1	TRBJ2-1	SVEASTGEQF
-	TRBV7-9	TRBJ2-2	ASSSSASGLDPNTGELF
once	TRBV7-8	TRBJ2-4	ASSQGLAGAPAKNIQY
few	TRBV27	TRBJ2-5	ASSLGMGTQY
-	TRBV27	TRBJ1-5	ASSFYSNQPQH
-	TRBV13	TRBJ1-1	ASSSGGPGDTEAF